The 7 T cell receptor beta chains reported below all come from one sample, sequenced in a study of blood T cells in healthy people across ages. Primers used in a second PCR of about 6 to 12 cycles were a sample-barcoded 5' primer and a J-beta primer mix. From the 5' RACE reads, TCRdb called clonotypes with MiXCR, one entry per CDR3 protein. This table holds approximately 350,000 distinct CDR3 sequences, roughly half found once. Sequencing was carried out using blood. The receptors were gathered from a man in his 60s in good health.

The chain combines TRBV6-2 or TRBV6-3 with TRBJ1-5, with TRBD1 matching over 8 bases. There are 13 residues in the CDR3. Germline V CDR1 and CDR2: MNHEY, SVGEGT. V shed 9 bases, J shed 7 bases, and the junction held 8 bases outside the gene matches. CDR3 in amino acids: CASTTGVRQPQHF. CDR3 sequence (DNA): TGTGCCAGTACGACAGGGGTTCGGCAGCCCCAGCATTTT.

With regard to this clonotype: A junction end diverges from the germline sequence, so it may reflect a read error. This chain links TRBV6-6 with TRBJ2-7; D is perhaps TRBD2 (7 bases). Germline V CDR1 and CDR2: MNHNY, SVGAGI (reference sequence). There are 13 residues in the CDR3. The chain's CDR3 is CTSRIRGASEQYF. CDR3 DNA sequence: TGTACCAGCAGAATTCGGGGGGCGAGTGAGCAGTACTTC.

About this clonotype itself: Relative to the germline gene, one junction end is altered; a read error may explain this. This sequence joins TRBV7-7 and TRBJ2-3; D unresolved. This CDR3 spans 15 amino acids. Per the germline V gene, CDR1 is SSHAT and CDR2 is FNYEAQ (reference sequence). The CDR3 is CASSPTPSRTDTQYF. In DNA, the CDR3 is TGTGCTAGCAGTCCCACCCCTTCCCGCACAGATACGCAGTATTTT.

The chain recombines TRBV12-3 or TRBV12-4 with TRBJ1-2, with a tentative D call TRBD1 (5 bases). The CDR3 runs to 14 residues. V lost 6 bases and J lost 4, with 15 bases in between. DNA of the CDR3: TGTGCCAGCAGAGCGGAGACAGAAGCCTATGGCTACACCTTC. This translates into CASRAETEAYGYTF.

CDR3 sequence reads: CSAATGGSSYEQYF. The CDR3 DNA is TGCAGTGCAGCTACAGGGGGAAGCTCCTACGAGCAGTACTTC. The J gene is TRBJ2-1, the V gene TRBV20-1; 8 bases line up with TRBD1. With the DNA end fitting TRBJ2-7 better, the J assignment may be wrong. Looked up from germline, CDR1 is DFQATT and CDR2 is SNEGSKA (reference sequence). The CDR3 runs to 14 residues.

The chain links TRBV30 to TRBJ2-7; 9 bases fit TRBD1. The CDR3 consists of 14 residues. The trim removed 3 bases at V and 1 base at J, leaving 4 bases unmatched. Germline CDR1 is GTSNPN and CDR2 is SVGIG (reference sequence). CDR3 amino acids: CAWRPGQGSYEQYF. CDR3 coding DNA: TGTGCCTGGAGACCAGGACAGGGGTCCTACGAGCAGTACTTC.

This clonotype has a single count. The chain recombines TRBV20-1 with TRBJ2-7, with 8 bases aligning to TRBD1. The CDR3 consists of 14 residues. V lost 4 bases, J lost 0 bases, and 5 bases stayed unmatched. Germline CDR1 and CDR2: DFQATT and SNEGSKA (reference sequence). The DNA of the CDR3 is TGCAGTGCTAAAGCCGGGACAGGCTCCTACGAGCAGTACTTC. Amino acids: CSAKAGTGSYEQYF.